The clone carrying this T cell receptor (beta chain) has at least ten counts. Antigen specificity is unknown. The sample belongs to a study of regulatory T cells in long-lasting Graves disease. Study-level points and caveats: The study found lower TCR diversity in persistent Graves' patients than in newly diagnosed ones.

Time point denoted: newly diagnosed GD, antithyroid drugs for less than 3 months. Preparation of the TCR library used RNA extracted from PBMCs. Libraries of TCR beta came from iRepertoire HTBI primers plus Arm-PCR of CDR3 regions. MiXCR, run by TCRdb on the multiplex PCR reads, gives a single entry per CDR3 protein. Altogether 250,000 or so distinct CDR3 sequences are present, 20% to 25% being singletons, with the ten largest covering around 14%. Per the germline V gene, CDR1 is MNHNS and CDR2 is SASEGT. CDR3 length equals 13 residues. V was shortened by 5 bases and J by 1 base, with 6 bases between the two germline ends.

The sample was peripheral blood mononuclear cells (PBMCs), taken at new diagnosis, from a patient treated with antithyroid drugs. V usage is TRBV6-1 and J usage is TRBJ2-1; D remains ambiguous. The origin of this receptor is a female donor with Graves disease. Here the CDR3 DNA reads TGTGCCAGCAGTACCGAATCCTACAATGAGCAGTTCTTC. Its protein product is CASSTESYNEQFF.